This TCR beta chain was observed in a study of cytomegalovirus exposure and HLA in healthy donors. The study's findings and limits: Equally common other TCR beta chains were less clonally expanded than HLA-associated ones, a later analysis found.

PCR employed 60 Vbeta and 13 Jbeta primers. Some clones are missing from TCRdb's copy, which holds only in-frame ones; the method was immunoSEQ multiplex PCR. The sample includes about 67,000 clones, 75% of them seen just once. The junction had 7 bases not matched to a gene; V was cut back by 5 bases and J by 4 bases. Germline CDR1 SGHAT, CDR2 FQNNGV. This CDR3 has 15 amino acids. Comments on this clone: No antigen is known for it.

The source material was PBMCs. This TCR derives from a man aged 60 to 75 in good health and CMV-seropositive. The V and J genes are TRBV11-2 and TRBJ2-1; 8 nucleotides line up with TRBD1. The CDR3 reads CASSQGQGAYNEQFF. The CDR3 region has the DNA TGTGCCAGCAGCCAAGGACAGGGTGCGTACAATGAGCAGTTCTTC. Full variable domain (remainder filled in from reference TRBV11-2 and TRBJ2-1): EAGVAQSPRYKIIEKRQSVAFWCNPISGHATLYWYQQILGQGPKLLIQFQNNGVVDDSQLPKDRFSAERLKGVDSTLKIQPAKLEDSAVYLCASSQGQGAYNEQFFGPGTRLTVL.